These 10 T cell receptor beta chains share one sample of origin, sequenced in a study of T cell repertoires in cytomegalovirus infection. These receptors have no known antigen. TCRdb re-called the reads through MiXCR, storing one row per CDR3 protein. Of about 830,000 distinct CDR3 sequences listed, about 30% are singletons. Sequences were derived from cultured CD8+ T cells from PBMCs, sampled from culture after CMV antigen stimulation. The source is a human donor in good health (CMV status not recorded). Some clones in this sample may be carry-over from other donors' samples.

A few counts support this clonotype. The chain recombines TRBV24-1 with TRBJ2-5; D is ambiguous. The germline CDR1 and CDR2 sequences are KGHDR and SFDVKD. The V end lost 2 bases, the J end lost 5 bases, and 2 bases lay between the germline ends. The CDR3 length is 11 residues. The CDR3 here is CATSDWETQYF. The DNA of the CDR3 is TGTGCCACCAGTGATTGGGAGACCCAGTACTTC.

The chain employs TRBV29-1 and TRBJ1-4; D might be TRBD1 (6 bases). The germline V and J ends were trimmed by 5 bases and 7 bases, with 14 bases remaining between them. Germline loops: CDR1 SQVTM, CDR2 ANQGSEA. The CDR3 runs to 13 residues. CDR3 protein: CSVTTGIREKLFF. CDR3 DNA sequence: TGCAGCGTTACGACAGGCATACGTGAAAAACTGTTTTTT. Together with reference TRBV29-1 and TRBJ1-4, the CDR3 gives the full variable domain: SAVISQKPSRDICQRGTSLTIQCQVDSQVTMMFWYRQQPGQSLTLIATANQGSEATYESGFVIDKFPISRPNLTFSTLTVSNMSPEDSSIYLCSVTTGIREKLFFGSGTQLSVL.

The chain couples TRBV11-3 to TRBJ2-1; D gene uncertain. The V end was cut by 3 bases, the J end by 5 bases, with 11 bases between. Per germline, CDR1 SGHNT and CDR2 YENEEA. The CDR3 is 14 amino acids. CDR3 nucleotide sequence: TGTGCCAGCAGCTTGTATGGTCCTAACAATGAGCAGTTCTTC. This encodes CASSLYGPNNEQFF.

This clonotype was counted a few times. The chain has TRBV5-5 and TRBJ2-7, with D perhaps TRBD1 (5 bases). There are 12 residues in the CDR3. Germline values: CDR1 SGHKS, CDR2 YYEKEE (reference sequence). V was shortened by 1 base and J by 4 bases, with 6 bases between the two germline ends. Written as DNA, the CDR3 is TGTGCCAGCAGCTTGCCAGGGTACGAGCAGTACGTC. It codes for CASSLPGYEQYV.

J is TRBJ2-7 and V is TRBV7-6, with D uncertain. Trimming cost V 3 bases and J 0 bases, with 9 bases left between them. The CDR3 is 14 amino acids. CDR1 is SGHVS, CDR2 FNYEAQ, per germline. The CDR3 spells CASSFGSSSYEQYF. The DNA of the CDR3 is TGTGCCAGCAGCTTTGGGTCCTCCTCCTACGAGCAGTACTTC.

A single count supports this clonotype. J is TRBJ2-1 and V is TRBV7-6; D gene ambiguous. CDR3 size: 13 residues. Per germline, CDR1 SGHVS and CDR2 FNYEAQ. V lost 0 bases and J lost 6, with 6 bases in between. The CDR3: CASSLAQSNEQFF. CDR3 sequence (DNA): TGTGCCAGCAGCTTAGCCCAGTCCAATGAGCAGTTCTTC.

The rearrangement uses TRBV14 and TRBJ1-6; D gene ambiguous. This CDR3 spans 15 amino acids. The V gene's germline CDR1 is SGHDN and CDR2 FVKESK. Trimming stripped 3 bases from V and 2 bases from J, with 8 bases between. CDR3 loop: CASSQSGTYNSPLHF. The CDR3 nucleotides read TGTGCCAGCAGCCAGTCCGGGACCTATAATTCACCCCTCCACTTT.

The CDR3 loop reads CATALAGNSYGYTF. DNA for the CDR3: TGTGCCACAGCTCTAGCAGGAAATTCCTATGGCTACACCTTC. The chain employs TRBV5-4 and TRBJ1-2; unclear D gene. Germline values: CDR1 SGHNT, CDR2 YYREEE (reference sequence). The CDR3 covers 14 residues. The V end lost 9 bases, the J end lost 4 bases, and 19 bases lay between the germline ends. Together with reference TRBV5-4 and TRBJ1-2, the CDR3 gives the full variable domain: ETGVTQSPTHLIKTRGQQVTLRCSSQSGHNTVSWYQQALGQGPQFIFQYYREEENGRGNFPPRFSGLQFPNYSSELNVNALELDDSALYLCATALAGNSYGYTFGSGTRLTVV.

The chain employs TRBV4-3 and TRBJ1-2, with D hard to call. The CDR3 spans 15 residues. Trimming took 4 bases from V and 5 from J, leaving 17 bases between them. CDR1 LGHNA and CDR2 YSLEER come from the germline V gene. The CDR3 reads CASSPTLDSSYGYTF. CDR3 DNA sequence: TGCGCCAGCAGCCCCACCCTGGATTCTTCTTATGGCTACACCTTC.

The chain is built from TRBV11-3 and TRBJ2-1; the D gene is possibly TRBD2 (6 bases). Germline V gene lookup returns CDR1 SGHNT and CDR2 YENEEA. V lost 0 bases, J lost 4 bases, and 13 bases lay in between. The CDR3 loop spans 16 amino acids. CDR3 bases: TGTGCCAGCAGCTTAGAGGGGGGAGTGGATTACAATGAGCAGTTCTTC. Its protein is CASSLEGGVDYNEQFF. Variable domain in full (rest from reference TRBV11-3 and TRBJ2-1): EAGVVQSPRYKIIEKKQPVAFWCNPISGHNTLYWYLQNLGQGPELLIRYENEEAVDDSQLPKDRFSAERLKGVDSTLKIQPAELGDSAVYLCASSLEGGVDYNEQFFGPGTRLTVL.